The source of this T cell receptor beta chain is a study of T cell responses to AZD1222 COVID-19 vaccine. The germline V gene has CDR1 SEHNR and CDR2 FQNEAQ (reference sequence). Trimming left V 8 bases short and J 2 bases short, with 13 bases between. There are 14 residues in the CDR3. Study observations and caveats: There were mostly white British donors and more females than males, and clonal diversity was possibly underestimated.

About this clone itself: What it recognizes is unknown.

Sequencing used immunoSEQ multiplex PCR; TCRdb keeps in-frame clones, though not all of them. This sample has some 190,000 clones, with 90% to 95% found just once. This sequence originates from an adult who received the AZD1222 COVID-19 vaccine. The rearrangement joins TRBV7-9 to TRBJ1-5, with D perhaps TRBD1 (6 bases). Sequenced material: peripheral blood, taken 28 days after the second AZD1222 dose. Here the CDR3 reads CASQGRGGNQPQHF. The CDR3 bases are TGTGCCAGCCAGGGGCGCGGGGGCAATCAGCCCCAGCATTTT. Drawing the rest from reference TRBV7-9 and TRBJ1-5, the complete variable domain is DTGVSQNPRHKITKRGQNVTFRCDPISEHNRLYWYRQTLGQGPEFLTYFQNEAQLEKSRLLSDRFSAERPKGSFSTLEIQRTEQGDSAMYLCASQGRGGNQPQHFGDGTRLSIL.